Presented here are 17 T cell receptor beta chains from one specimen sequenced in a study of cytomegalovirus exposure and HLA in healthy donors. Amplification used 60 Vbeta primers and 13 Jbeta primers. The data were produced by immunoSEQ multiplex PCR, yet TCRdb's version contains in-frame clones alone and is incomplete. Among 150,000 to 200,000 clones, about 90% were seen once, and the ten largest hold roughly 0.24%. Sequenced: PBMCs. The receptors here all came from a girl under three years old in good health and CMV-seronegative.

The chain couples TRBV27 to TRBJ1-5, with 9 bases identical to TRBD1. After removal of 3 bases from V and 7 bases from J, the junction contained 4 bases not matched to a gene. The CDR3 spans 14 residues. The germline V gene encodes CDR1 MNHEY and CDR2 SMNVEV (reference sequence). CDR3 in DNA: TGTGCCAGCAGTTTCCGACAGGGGGAGCAGCCCCAGCATTTT. It translates to CASSFRQGEQPQHF.

The sample holds a few counts of this clone. The chain employs TRBV9 and TRBJ2-5; 7 bases fit TRBD2. V lost 3 bases and J lost 5; bases outside the gene matches: 7. Per the germline V gene, CDR1 is SGDLS and CDR2 is YYNGEE. This CDR3 contains 14 residues. The CDR3 is CASSALLGGETQYF. For the CDR3, the DNA is TGTGCCAGCAGCGCCCTCCTCGGGGGGGAGACCCAGTACTTC. Based on the CDR3 plus reference TRBV9 and TRBJ2-5, the full variable domain is DSGVTQTPKHLITATGQRVTLRCSPRSGDLSVYWYQQSLDQGLQFLIQYYNGEERAKGNILERFSAQQFPDLHSELNLSSLELGDSALYFCASSALLGGETQYFGPGTRLLVL.

The chain has TRBV5-1 and TRBJ1-4; the D is unclear. CDR3 size: 14 residues. Germline CDR1 and CDR2: SGHRS and YFSETQ. V was shortened by 0 bases and J by 3 bases, with 6 bases between the two germline ends. The CDR3, as DNA: TGCGCCAGCAGCTTGGGGGCCTCTAATGAAAAACTGTTTTTT. The encoded protein is CASSLGASNEKLFF.

The J gene is TRBJ2-1, the V gene TRBV7-6, with 7 bases aligning to TRBD2. CDR1 and CDR2 from the germline V gene are SGHVS and FNYEAQ. The CDR3 extends over 15 amino acids. Trimming cost V 2 bases and J 4 bases; bases outside gene matches: 5. CDR3 bases: TGTGCCAGCAGCTTAATCCTAGCGGCTTACAATGAGCAGTTCTTC. Amino acids: CASSLILAAYNEQFF. Supplemented by reference TRBV7-6 and TRBJ2-1, the full variable domain reads GAGVSQSPRYKVTKRGQDVALRCDPISGHVSLYWYRQALGQGPEFLTYFNYEAQQDKSGLPNDRFSAERPEGSISTLTIQRTEQRDSAMYRCASSLILAAYNEQFFGPGTRLTVL.

The chain links TRBV27 to TRBJ2-5; 8 bases line up with TRBD1. CDR3 length: 16 amino acids. Germline loops: CDR1 MNHEY, CDR2 SMNVEV (reference sequence). The V and J ends lost 3 bases and 5 bases, in that order; junction bases with no gene match: 11. For the CDR3, the DNA is TGTGCCAGCAGTTTCACCCGACAGGGGTTTAGGGAGACCCAGTACTTC. Translating gives CASSFTRQGFRETQYF.

This chain links TRBV2 with TRBJ1-5, with D tentatively TRBD1 (5 bases). The germline gives CDR1 SNHLY, CDR2 FYNNEI. The CDR3 extends over 14 amino acids. Trimming took 7 bases from V and 5 from J, leaving 15 bases between them. In nucleotides, the CDR3 is TGTGCCAGCACTGGGCGGCAGGGTGATCAGCCCCAGCATTTT. Translating gives CASTGRQGDQPQHF.

The chain links TRBV7-9 to TRBJ2-5; perhaps TRBD1 as D (7 bases). V dropped 6 bases and J dropped 11 bases, with 25 bases sitting between them. Germline V gene sequence: CDR1 SEHNR, CDR2 FQNEAQ (reference sequence). CDR3 size: 15 residues. CDR3 in DNA: TGTGCCAGCAGTCGGGTAGGGACAGCCCGGGGGAAGCAGTACTTC. It specifies CASSRVGTARGKQYF.

The chain is built from TRBV14 and TRBJ1-5; 8 bases fit TRBD1. V lost 1 base to trimming and J lost 4 bases; unmatched junction nucleotides: 9. Germline lookup yields CDR1 SGHDN and CDR2 FVKESK. The CDR3 length is 17 residues. CDR3 nucleotides: TGTGCCAGCAGCCAAGGGGGCGGGACAGGAATAAATCAGCCCCAGCATTTT. This gives the protein CASSQGGGTGINQPQHF.

The genes are TRBV19 and TRBJ1-5; D gene uncertain. From germline, CDR1 is LNHDA and CDR2 SQIVND (reference sequence). CDR3 length: 16 amino acids. With 4 bases removed from V and 0 bases from J, the gap between germline ends came to 13 bases. CDR3 protein: CASSRPVLHSNQPQHF. CDR3 nucleotide sequence: TGTGCCAGTAGTAGGCCAGTCTTACATAGCAATCAGCCCCAGCATTTT.

The sample holds a few counts of this clone. The rearrangement joins TRBV7-3 to TRBJ2-1; 8 bases align to TRBD2. The germline V gene has CDR1 SGHTA and CDR2 FQGTGA. V lost 3 bases to trimming and J lost 6 bases; unmatched junction nucleotides: 7. There are 15 residues in the CDR3. Here the CDR3 DNA reads TGTGCCAGCAGCTTCTTGCCGGGGGGGCTCAATGAGCAGTTCTTC. It is translated as CASSFLPGGLNEQFF. The full variable domain, in which reference TRBV7-3 and TRBJ2-1 provide the parts outside the CDR3, is GAGVSQTPSNKVTEKGKYVELRCDPISGHTALYWYRQSLGQGPEFLIYFQGTGAADDSGLPNDRFFAVRPEGSVSTLKIQRTERGDSAVYLCASSFLPGGLNEQFFGPGTRLTVL.

V is TRBV9 and J is TRBJ2-3, with D possibly being TRBD2 (5 bases). The CDR3 is 16 amino acids. The V end was cut by 0 bases, the J end by 3 bases, with 14 bases between. From germline, CDR1 is SGDLS and CDR2 YYNGEE. CDR3 bases: TGTGCCAGCAGCGTAGCGGTAGGGAGCGGTACAGATACGCAGTATTTT. It translates to CASSVAVGSGTDTQYF.

This clone was seen only a few times. This chain joins TRBV11-2 and TRBJ2-6; D remains unclear. Trimming took 2 bases from V and 0 from J, leaving 5 bases between them. The germline V gene encodes CDR1 SGHAT and CDR2 FQNNGV. The CDR3 has 15 amino acids. This CDR3 is CASSLPFSGANVLTF. The CDR3 DNA reads as TGTGCCAGCAGCTTACCGTTCTCTGGGGCCAACGTCCTGACTTTC.

The gene calls are TRBV21-1 and TRBJ2-6; TRBD1 reflects the table's D call only, with no check against the DNA. TRBV21-1 is a pseudogene segment. The CDR3 loop spans 17 amino acids. The CDR3 spells CASSPGTGNSGANVLTF. CDR3 DNA sequence: TGTGCCAGCAGTCCCGGGACAGGGAACTCTGGGGCCAACGTCCTGACTTTC.

The rearrangement uses TRBV6-1 and TRBJ2-7; TRBD2 matches 10 bases. This CDR3 is 14 amino acids long. CDR1 and CDR2 from the germline V gene are MNHNS and SASEGT. The junction had 5 bases not matched to a gene; V was cut back by 7 bases and J by 2 bases. The CDR3 DNA follows: TGTGCCAGCACCACAAGCGGGGGGGCCTACGAGCAGTACTTC. Translation gives CASTTSGGAYEQYF.

The chain uses TRBV4-2 and TRBJ2-1, with TRBD2 identical over 7 bases. The CDR3 runs to 14 residues. CDR1 and CDR2 from the germline V gene are LGHNA and YNFKEQ. Trimming took 4 bases from V and 4 from J; bases not matched to a gene: 4. Here the CDR3 reads CASSPGLKYNEQFF. The CDR3 DNA reads TGTGCCAGCAGCCCGGGACTAAAATACAATGAGCAGTTCTTC.

The J gene is TRBJ1-1, the V gene TRBV19; a weak D match, TRBD1 (5 bases). The CDR3 totals 15 residues. The ends were cut back, 1 base at V and 1 base at J, with 10 bases in the middle. Germline-derived CDR1 and CDR2 are LNHDA and SQIVND (reference sequence). The CDR3 region has the DNA TGTGCCAGTAGTATAGCCCGACAGCCGAACACTGAAGCTTTCTTT. Protein product: CASSIARQPNTEAFF. The whole variable domain, filled in from reference TRBV19 and TRBJ1-1, reads DGGITQSPKYLFRKEGQNVTLSCEQNLNHDAMYWYRQDPGQGLRLIYYSQIVNDFQKGDIAEGYSVSREKKESFPLTVTSAQKNPTAFYLCASSIARQPNTEAFFGQGTRLTVV.

The CDR3 here is CASSRGTSSTDTQYF. CDR3 in DNA: TGTGCCAGCAGTCGGGGGACTAGTAGCACAGATACGCAGTATTTT. The chain combines TRBV6-5 with TRBJ2-3, with 8 bases lining up with TRBD2. The CDR3 runs to 15 residues. The ends lost 5 bases at V and 0 bases at J; junction bases unmatched: 4. The germline gives CDR1 MNHEY, CDR2 SVGAGI.